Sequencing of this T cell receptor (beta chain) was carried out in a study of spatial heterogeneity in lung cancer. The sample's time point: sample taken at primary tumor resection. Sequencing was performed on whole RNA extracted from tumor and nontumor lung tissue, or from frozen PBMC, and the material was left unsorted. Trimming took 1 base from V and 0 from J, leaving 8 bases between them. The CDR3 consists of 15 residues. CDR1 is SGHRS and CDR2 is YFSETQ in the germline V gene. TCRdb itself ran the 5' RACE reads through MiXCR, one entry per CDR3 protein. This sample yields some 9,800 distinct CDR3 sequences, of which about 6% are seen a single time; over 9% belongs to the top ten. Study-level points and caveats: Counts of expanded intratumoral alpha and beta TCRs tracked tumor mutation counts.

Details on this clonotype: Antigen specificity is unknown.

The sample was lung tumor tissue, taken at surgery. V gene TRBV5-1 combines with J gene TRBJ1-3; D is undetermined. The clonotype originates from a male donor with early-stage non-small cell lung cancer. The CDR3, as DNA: TGCGCCAGCAGCTTGTCACAGAGCTCTGGAAACACCATATATTTT. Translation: CASSLSQSSGNTIYF.